The rows below give T cell receptor beta chains drawn from one sample of a study of Graves' ophthalmopathy and Graves' hyperthyroidism. Via MiXCR, TCRdb re-called the multiplex PCR reads, giving one row per CDR3 protein. The sample has around 660,000 distinct CDR3 sequences, over 40% seen once. Sequencing was done on a sample of peripheral blood. These receptors were obtained from an adult man with Graves' ophthalmopathy. The CDR3 runs from the conserved cysteine through the conserved F or W. The D gene is left open where the match is weak. Clone size is given for some rows only: seen once, a few or many times, or a class if the clone is expanded.

v_call	j_call	d_call	clone_size	cdr3_length	cdr3_aa	cdr3_nt
TRBV6-4	TRBJ1-2	TRBD1	.	17	CASSFLRPGQGEYGYTF	TGTGCCAGCAGCTTTCTTCGTCCGGGACAGGGAGAGTATGGCTACACCTTC
TRBV24-1	TRBJ2-7	TRBD1	.	14	CAGLRDSDYYEQYF	TGTGCCGGACTTCGGGACAGTGATTACTACGAGCAGTACTTC
TRBV9	TRBJ2-2	.	few	13	CASSPRSVGELFF	TGTGCCAGCAGCCCAAGGAGTGTCGGGGAGCTGTTTTTT
TRBV19	TRBJ2-5	TRBD1	many	17	CASSIIGQGNLGETQYF	TGTGCCAGTAGTATAATCGGACAGGGCAACCTGGGGGAGACCCAGTACTTC
TRBV25-1	TRBJ1-6	TRBD1	.	12	CARGDRGSPLHF	TGTGCCAGGGGGGACAGGGGTTCACCCCTCCACTTT
TRBV25-1	TRBJ2-2	.	.	16	CASSRWDRLDTGELFF	TGTGCCAGCAGCCGTTGGGACAGACTAGACACCGGGGAGCTGTTTTTT
TRBV7-9	TRBJ1-2	.	many	13	CASSLQEDYGYTF	TGTGCCAGCAGCCTACAGGAGGACTATGGCTACACCTTC
TRBV24-1	TRBJ2-3	TRBD1	once	16	CATSESQGYPTDTQYF	TGTGCCACCAGTGAGTCACAGGGGTACCCCACAGATACGCAGTATTTT
TRBV19	TRBJ2-7	.	.	13	CAWSGLRVGEQYF	TGTGCCTGGAGTGGGCTCAGGGTGGGCGAGCAGTACTTC
TRBV12-3/TRBV12-4	TRBJ2-6	TRBD1	once	14	CASSLDGQGAVLTF	TGTGCCAGCAGTTTAGACGGACAGGGGGCTGTATTGACTTTC
TRBV9	TRBJ2-2	TRBD1	many	17	CASSVRGGTGNTGELFF	TGTGCCAGCAGCGTGAGAGGCGGGACAGGGAACACCGGGGAGCTGTTTTTT
TRBV29-1	TRBJ2-7	TRBD2	.	15	CSVRPSGRAWYEQYF	TGCAGTGTTAGACCAAGCGGGAGGGCCTGGTACGAGCAGTACTTC
TRBV2	TRBJ2-4	.	.	15	CASSGSDLAKNIQYF	TGTGCCAGCAGTGGGAGCGACCTAGCCAAAAACATTCAGTACTTC
TRBV29-1	TRBJ2-7	TRBD1	.	13	CSVVRDSTYEQYF	TGCAGCGTCGTCCGGGACAGTACCTACGAGCAGTACTTC
TRBV19	TRBJ1-5	.	many	14	CASSAQHGNQPQHF	TGTGCCAGTAGTGCACAACACGGCAATCAGCCCCAGCATTTT
TRBV27	TRBJ2-5	.	few	13	CASKDVGVETQYF	TGTGCCAGTAAGGACGTGGGTGTAGAGACCCAGTACTTC
TRBV10-3	TRBJ2-2	.	.	17	CAISEPRERLYTGELFF	TGTGCCATCAGTGAGCCCAGAGAGAGGTTGTACACCGGGGAGCTGTTTTTT
TRBV25-1	TRBJ1-2	.	.	16	CASSASSQAFGYGYTF	TGTGCCAGCAGTGCTAGTTCACAGGCCTTCGGATATGGCTACACCTTC
TRBV25-1	TRBJ2-1	TRBD2	.	16	CASSESGSGTYNEQFF	TGTGCCAGCAGTGAAAGTGGTAGCGGGACCTACAATGAGCAGTTCTTC
TRBV19	TRBJ1-1	TRBD1	many	13	CASRQGLGTEAFF	TGTGCCAGTCGACAGGGCTTGGGCACTGAAGCTTTCTTT
TRBV12-3/TRBV12-4	TRBJ2-7	TRBD1	.	15	CASSLAWTGEFEQYF	TGTGCCAGCAGTTTAGCGTGGACAGGGGAATTCGAGCAGTACTTC
TRBV20-1	TRBJ1-2	.	.	11	CSAGRSPGYTF	TGCAGTGCCGGACGGTCGCCTGGCTACACCTTC
TRBV7-9	TRBJ2-7	TRBD2	many	14	CASSSGLDGIEQYF	TGTGCCAGCAGCTCGGGACTAGACGGTATCGAGCAGTACTTC
TRBV19	TRBJ1-2	.	.	15	CASSIRRGGAYGYTF	TGTGCCAGTAGTATACGACGGGGGGGGGCCTATGGCTACACCTTC
TRBV6-1	TRBJ1-1	.	many	13	CASIMQMNTEAFF	TGTGCCAGCATAATGCAGATGAACACTGAAGCTTTCTTT
TRBV24-1	TRBJ1-6	TRBD1	.	15	CATSRDRRPYSPLHF	TGTGCCACCAGTCGGGACAGGCGGCCTTATTCACCCCTCCACTTT
TRBV27	TRBJ1-5	TRBD1	many	14	CASRAGTANQPQHF	TGTGCCAGCAGAGCCGGGACAGCGAATCAGCCCCAGCATTTT
TRBV7-3	TRBJ2-5	TRBD1	.	18	CASSLRPTGTGSWETQYF	TGTGCCAGCAGCTTAAGACCGACCGGGACAGGGAGTTGGGAGACCCAGTACTTC
TRBV20-1	TRBJ2-7	.	.	16	CSATETPRERGYEQYF	TGCAGTGCTACGGAAACCCCACGGGAGAGGGGCTACGAGCAGTACTTC
TRBV15	TRBJ1-1	TRBD1	many	15	CATSRERTGTTEAFF	TGTGCCACCAGCAGAGAACGGACAGGGACCACTGAAGCTTTCTTT
TRBV7-9	TRBJ2-7	.	.	14	CASSELGAPYEQYF	TGTGCCAGCAGCGAACTAGGGGCCCCCTACGAGCAGTACTTC
TRBV29-1	TRBJ2-7	.	many	14	CSVEGQENSYEQYF	TGCAGCGTTGAAGGTCAGGAAAACTCCTACGAGCAGTACTTC
TRBV29-1	TRBJ1-2	.	many	12	CSASSGVWGYTF	TGCAGCGCCTCGTCCGGGGTTTGGGGCTACACCTTC
TRBV20-1	TRBJ1-1	.	many	15	CSARETTAVVGEAFF	TGCAGTGCTAGAGAGACGACAGCAGTCGTCGGTGAAGCTTTCTTT
TRBV5-4	TRBJ2-7	TRBD2	.	16	CASSLGSGGLPYEQYF	TGTGCCAGCAGCTTGGGCAGCGGGGGGCTACCCTACGAGCAGTACTTC
TRBV10-3	TRBJ1-1	.	.	14	CSISERGDQTEAFF	TGTTCCATAAGTGAAAGGGGAGACCAGACTGAAGCTTTCTTT
TRBV12-3/TRBV12-4	TRBJ1-2	.	many	12	CASSGWDVGYTF	TGTGCCAGCAGTGGGTGGGACGTGGGCTACACCTTC
TRBV15	TRBJ1-2	.	.	13	CATSREGGYGYTF	TGTGCCACCAGCAGAGAGGGGGGCTATGGCTACACCTTC
TRBV10-3	TRBJ2-5	.	.	12	CAISSLVETQYF	TGTGCCATCAGCAGCTTAGTAGAGACCCAGTACTTC
TRBV2	TRBJ2-6	.	few	16	CASSYSEASGANVLTF	TGTGCCAGCAGTTACTCGGAGGCCTCTGGGGCCAACGTCCTGACTTTC
TRBV10-3	TRBJ2-2	.	many	15	CAISEGYPNTGELFF	TGTGCCATCAGTGAAGGGTATCCGAACACCGGGGAGCTGTTTTTT
TRBV12-3/TRBV12-4	TRBJ2-5	.	.	14	CASRGRTDVETQYF	TGTGCCAGCAGGGGACGGACTGATGTAGAGACCCAGTACTTC
TRBV10-3	TRBJ2-6	.	.	13	CAIGPTTSSAEAF	TGTGCCATCGGCCCGACGACGAGCAGCGCTGAAGCTTTC
TRBV7-8	TRBJ2-5	.	many	11	CASSLSQTQYF	TGTGCCAGCAGCTTATCGCAGACCCAGTACTTC
TRBV19	TRBJ1-2	.	.	12	CASSSQVNLYTF	TGTGCCAGTAGCAGCCAGGTGAACCTCTACACCTTC
TRBV7-3	TRBJ2-2	TRBD2	many	14	CASSSGLAGGELFF	TGTGCCAGCAGCTCGGGACTAGCGGGAGGGGAGCTGTTTTTT
TRBV27	TRBJ2-5	.	many	14	CASSLGAGTETQYF	TGTGCCAGCAGTTTGGGGGCAGGGACGGAGACCCAGTACTTC
TRBV15	TRBJ2-7	TRBD1	.	14	CAASRRDRAYEQYF	TGTGCCGCCAGCAGGAGGGACAGGGCGTACGAGCAGTACTTC
TRBV7-9	TRBJ2-1	.	.	14	CASDKVASWNEQFF	TGTGCCAGCGATAAGGTAGCGTCGTGGAATGAGCAGTTCTTC
TRBV24-1	TRBJ1-5	.	many	13	CATIWGWNQPQHF	TGTGCCACCATTTGGGGGTGGAATCAGCCCCAGCATTTT
TRBV29-1	TRBJ1-2	.	many	10	CSVDDLGYTF	TGCAGCGTTGATGACTTGGGCTACACCTTC
TRBV29-1	TRBJ2-5	TRBD2	many	12	CSAGGASETQYF	TGCAGCGCGGGAGGGGCGTCGGAGACCCAGTACTTC
TRBV2	TRBJ2-2	.	.	17	CASSQRRGLGLAGELFF	TGCGCCAGCAGCCAACGAAGGGGACTCGGGCTGGCCGGGGAGCTGTTTTTT